What follows is one TCR beta chain and its context. The TCRbeta library was prepared with unique molecular identifiers. TCRdb called the PCR reads again in MiXCR, with one record for every CDR3 protein. Of around 78,000 distinct CDR3 sequences in the sample, about 7% are singletons; the top ten hold over 2.5%. The sample belongs to a study of T-cell reconstitution after alpha-beta-depleted transplantation in children. J lost 2 bases, V lost 5 bases, and 5 bases had no gene match. CDR1 is MDHEN and CDR2 is SYDVKM in the germline V gene. The CDR3 has 15 amino acids. The J gene is TRBJ2-1, the V gene TRBV28; 8 nucleotides align to TRBD2. This clonotype was obtained from a human donor who donated a stem cell graft to a child with acute lymphoblastic leukemia. Sequenced material: PBMCs from the stem cell graft donor, taken from the stem cell graft. The CDR3 sequence: CASSGAGAPYNEQFF. The CDR3 region has the DNA TGTGCCAGCAGTGGAGCGGGGGCACCCTACAATGAGCAGTTCTTC. Looking up the rest from reference TRBV28 and TRBJ2-1 gives the full variable domain: DVKVTQSSRYLVKRTGEKVFLECVQDMDHENMFWYRQDPGLGLRLIYFSYDVKMKEKGDIPEGYSVSREKKERFSLILESASTNQTSMYLCASSGAGAPYNEQFFGPGTRLTVL.